A selection of T cell receptor beta chains follows, all from one sample in a study of vaccination and CD4 T cells after COVID-19. These TCRs' antigens remain unknown. Using its own MiXCR run on the PCR reads, TCRdb lists one record per CDR3 protein. The sample contains under 15,000 distinct CDR3 sequences, 40% to 55% of which appear only once. Sequences were derived from CD4+ T cells from blood, cultured in vitro, sampled before SARS-CoV-2 vaccination. These receptors were obtained from a human donor who had recovered from COVID-19. Each CDR3 is given with its conserved first and last residue. Each record gives: J gene, D gene, V gene, CDR3 length, clone size, CDR3 DNA, CDR3 protein. The D gene is left open where the match is weak. A row's size may be missing; if present it is once, few, many or a size class.

>TRBJ1-1|NA|TRBV5-1|13|NA
TGCGCCAGTGCGGACAGCTTCGACACTGAAGCTTTCTTT
CASADSFDTEAFF
>TRBJ1-2|NA|TRBV27|16|NA
TGTGCCAGCAGTTTATCCGGTGGGCTAGGGAACTATGGCTACACCTTC
CASSLSGGLGNYGYTF
>TRBJ1-2|NA|TRBV19|15|NA
TGTGCCAGCAGGTACCGTGGTCGCGAGGCGCATGGCTACACCTTC
CASRYRGREAHGYTF
>TRBJ2-7|TRBD2|TRBV11-2|17|NA
TGTGCCAGCAGCGTACTCTCGCTAGCGGGAGGTTCCTACGAGCAGTACTTC
CASSVLSLAGGSYEQYF
>TRBJ1-2|NA|TRBV20-1|13|NA
TGCAGTGCTAGGACTTGGGGGGCTGGTGGCTACACCTTC
CSARTWGAGGYTF
>TRBJ1-2|TRBD1|TRBV19|14|NA
TGTGCCAGTAGTCGGGACAGGGGTGACTATGGCTACACCTTC
CASSRDRGDYGYTF
>TRBJ2-7|NA|TRBV7-9|14|few
TGTGCCAGCAGCTGGGGAGGACTGCGCCACGAGCAGTACTTC
CASSWGGLRHEQYF
>TRBJ2-5|TRBD2|TRBV20-1|14|few
TGCAGTGCTAGAGCTAGCGGGAGGGGAGAGACCCAGTACTTC
CSARASGRGETQYF
>TRBJ2-7|TRBD1|TRBV6-5|14|NA
TGTGCCAGCAGTTACGAGCAGGGGGCCGGGGAGCAGTACTTC
CASSYEQGAGEQYF
>TRBJ2-5|NA|TRBV6-5|15|NA
TGTGCCAGCAGTTACGGTCGGGGGCCCCCCGAGACCCAGTACTTC
CASSYGRGPPETQYF
>TRBJ2-3|TRBD2|TRBV10-3|18|NA
TGTGCCATCAGTGAGTCGATCCCGAATAGCGGGAGGTCAGATACGCAGTATTTT
CAISESIPNSGRSDTQYF
>TRBJ2-1|NA|TRBV6-2/TRBV6-3|14|NA
TGTGCCAGCACCCAGGGGAGCTCCTACAATGAGCAGTTCTTC
CASTQGSSYNEQFF
>TRBJ2-5|NA|TRBV6-2/TRBV6-3|14|few
TGTGCCAGCAGAAGGGACGGGGAGTGGGAGACCCAGTACTTC
CASRRDGEWETQYF
>TRBJ2-7|TRBD2|TRBV28|14|NA
TGTGCCACCCTGCCGGCGGGAGAATCCTACGAGCAGTACTTC
CATLPAGESYEQYF
>TRBJ1-2|TRBD1|TRBV4-1|16|NA
TGCGCCAGCAGCCAGACCCAGGACAGGGGGCCTTATGGCTACACCTTC
CASSQTQDRGPYGYTF
>TRBJ1-4|TRBD1|TRBV20-1|15|NA
TGCAGTGCCCGTATACCGGGACAGGGGAATGAAAAACTGTTTTTT
CSARIPGQGNEKLFF
>TRBJ2-4|NA|TRBV7-2|13|NA
TGTGCCAGCAGCTTAGTACCGGGATACATTCAGTACTTC
CASSLVPGYIQYF
>TRBJ1-1|TRBD1|TRBV7-8|17|NA
TGTGCCAGCAGCCCGCGGACAGGGGGTGTAGGGGGGACTGAAGCTTTCTTT
CASSPRTGGVGGTEAFF
>TRBJ2-3|NA|TRBV28|14|NA
TGTGCCAGCAGTCTAGGACTCGCCACAGATACGCAGTATTTT
CASSLGLATDTQYF
>TRBJ2-5|NA|TRBV20-1|14|NA
TGCAGTGCTATTTCTCCGAGAGGCCAAGAGACCCAGTACTTC
CSAISPRGQETQYF
>TRBJ2-7|TRBD1|TRBV30|15|few
TGTGCCTGGAGTCCCCTCGGGACAGGGGCCTACGAGCAGTACTTC
CAWSPLGTGAYEQYF
>TRBJ1-1|NA|TRBV19|14|few
TGTGCCAGCCGGGAGGGGTTTGGGAACACTGAAGCTTTCTTT
CASREGFGNTEAFF
>TRBJ2-3|NA|TRBV7-9|12|NA
TGTGCCAGCAGCGGTGGACCGGATACGCAGTATTTT
CASSGGPDTQYF
>TRBJ2-7|TRBD1|TRBV20-1|14|NA
TGCAGTGCTAGCTCGGACAGGGATTTTCGCGAGCAGTACTTC
CSASSDRDFREQYF
>TRBJ1-1|NA|TRBV7-9|14|few
TGTGCCAGCAGCGATAGGGCTGCGAACACTGAAGCTTTCTTT
CASSDRAANTEAFF
>TRBJ2-3|TRBD2|TRBV7-2|19|NA
TGTGCCAGCAGCTTAGCGTATTCCCGGACTAGCGGGAAAACAGATACGCAGTATTTT
CASSLAYSRTSGKTDTQYF
>TRBJ1-5|NA|TRBV27|14|few
TGTGCCAGCAGCTCCGGGGGGCTGGATCAGCCCCAGCATTTT
CASSSGGLDQPQHF
>TRBJ2-2|TRBD2|TRBV28|17|few
TGTGCCACCAGGGAGGGTGGAGGGTTACGAGGGACCGGGGAGCTGTTTTTT
CATREGGGLRGTGELFF
>TRBJ2-5|TRBD2|TRBV5-4|16|NA
TGTGCCAGCAGCTCCCACCTGAAAGCGGGAGAGGGGACCCAGTACTTC
CASSSHLKAGEGTQYF
>TRBJ2-1|TRBD2|TRBV5-1|19|NA
TGCGCCAGCAGCGCCCGATGGACTAGCGGGGTTAGCTCCTACAATGAGCAGTTCTTC
CASSARWTSGVSSYNEQFF
>TRBJ2-5|TRBD1|TRBV20-1|12|few
TGCAGTGCCCCAGGGGGCGGAGAGACCCAGTACTTC
CSAPGGGETQYF
>TRBJ1-2|NA|TRBV7-8|14|NA
TGTGCCAGCAGCCTAAACGACAGGAGAAATGGCTACACCTTC
CASSLNDRRNGYTF
>TRBJ2-5|NA|TRBV18|12|NA
TGTGCCAGCTCACCCGACCAAGAGACCCAGTACTTC
CASSPDQETQYF
>TRBJ1-2|NA|TRBV7-8|16|NA
TGTGCCAGCAGCTTAAGTATTAGCAGGGTCGGCTATGGCTACACCTTC
CASSLSISRVGYGYTF
>TRBJ2-1|NA|TRBV7-2|15|NA
TGTGCCAGCAGCTTAGAAGGCGGGTGGGTTAATGAGCAGTTCTTC
CASSLEGGWVNEQFF
>TRBJ1-2|TRBD1|TRBV20-1|13|few
TGCAGTGCTAAGAGGACAGGGCAGATTGGCTACACCTTC
CSAKRTGQIGYTF
>TRBJ1-5|TRBD1|TRBV20-1|19|NA
TGCAGTGCTAGACCTGCGAGTGGACAGGGGGGATCTAGCAATCAGCCCCAGCATTTT
CSARPASGQGGSSNQPQHF
>TRBJ1-2|NA|TRBV6-1|13|NA
TGTGCCAGCGGCCGGGGGGGCGAGGATGGCTACACCTTC
CASGRGGEDGYTF
>TRBJ1-1|NA|TRBV7-2|13|medium-sized
TGTGCCAGCAGCTTAGTAAGTCGTGGGGAGGCTTTCTTT
CASSLVSRGEAFF
>TRBJ2-3|TRBD2|TRBV7-2|15|NA
TGTGCCAGCAGCCCGCCGGGACTAGACATCGGTACGCAGTATTTT
CASSPPGLDIGTQYF
>TRBJ2-3|TRBD1|TRBV19|14|NA
TGTGCCAGTACCGACAGGGGGGGCACAGATACGCAGTATTTT
CASTDRGGTDTQYF
>TRBJ1-6|NA|TRBV6-1|14|few
TGTGCCAGCAATCCGGGACCGAAGAATTCACCCCTCCACTTT
CASNPGPKNSPLHF
>TRBJ1-2|TRBD1|TRBV20-1|15|NA
TGCAGTGCTAGCGAGGGGGCGAGGTCTAACTATGGCTACACCTTC
CSASEGARSNYGYTF
>TRBJ2-1|TRBD2|TRBV20-1|16|few
TGCAGTGCTAGGGGCACTAGCGGGGTCTCCTACAATGAGCAGTTCTTC
CSARGTSGVSYNEQFF
>TRBJ2-3|NA|TRBV7-9|13|NA
TGTGCCAGCAGCCCATCAGGAACAGATACGCAGTATTTT
CASSPSGTDTQYF
>TRBJ1-5|NA|TRBV28|12|few
TGTGCCAGCTGCGAAGCCAATCAGCCCCAGCATTTT
CASCEANQPQHF
>TRBJ1-2|NA|TRBV27|12|NA
TGTGCCAGCAGGGAGGGGGGGGCAGGCTACACCTTC
CASREGGAGYTF